The clone carrying this T cell receptor (beta chain) was counted only a few times. This entry comes from a study of blood T cells in healthy people across ages. With a J-beta primer mix and a sample-barcoded 5' primer, a second PCR ran roughly 6 to 11 cycles. One entry per CDR3 protein, called by TCRdb with MiXCR from the 5' RACE reads. The table records 540,000 or so distinct CDR3 sequences, under 30% of them present only once. The same sample was also used in a study of T cells of mothers and their children.

The source of this sequence is a boy aged 5-17 years in good health. The sequenced sample was blood.

The CDR3 DNA follows: TGTGCCAGCTCTGGAGGATCGAGCTCCTACGAGCAGTACTTC. Protein product: CASSGGSSSYEQYF. The chain couples TRBV13 to TRBJ2-7; a possible D gene is TRBD2 (5 bases). Germline CDR1 reads PRHDT; CDR2 reads FYEKMQ (reference sequence). The CDR3 is 14 amino acids. Trimming left V 8 bases short and J 0 bases short, with 14 bases between. Based on the CDR3 plus reference TRBV13 and TRBJ2-7, the full variable domain is AAGVIQSPRHLIKEKRETATLKCYPIPRHDTVYWYQQGPGQDPQFLISFYEKMQSDKGSIPDRFSAQQFSDYHSELNMSSLELGDSALYFCASSGGSSSYEQYFGPGTRLTVT.